The clone carrying this TCR beta chain was seen just once. High-throughput TCR beta sequencing covered peripheral CD8+ and CD4+ T cells. Matching for age and sex applied to the controls, who were healthy donors. The data stem from a study of CD8 T cells in Susac syndrome. J was trimmed by 6 bases and V by 1 base; bases with no gene match: 8. Germline V CDR1 and CDR2: MNHEY, SMNVEV (reference sequence). CDR3 size: 15 residues. After extraction with the RNeasy kit, roughly 0.45 to 1 ug of the RNA was reverse transcribed using random hexamers. By means of immunoSEQ multiplex PCR, TCR beta CDR3 spanning 54 Vbeta and 13 Jbeta underwent amplification. Each CDR3 protein is one row after TCRdb ran MiXCR on the immunoSEQ multiplex PCR reads. The sample includes about 22,000 distinct CDR3 sequences, more than 85% of them seen just once.

The origin of this receptor is a human donor in good health. The sequenced material came from CD8+ T cells from PBMCs. The V gene is TRBV27, the J gene TRBJ1-2; 7 positions match TRBD1. The CDR3 DNA follows: TGTGCCAGCAGTTTATTGGGCACAGGGGATGATGGCTACACCTTC. Amino acids: CASSLLGTGDDGYTF.